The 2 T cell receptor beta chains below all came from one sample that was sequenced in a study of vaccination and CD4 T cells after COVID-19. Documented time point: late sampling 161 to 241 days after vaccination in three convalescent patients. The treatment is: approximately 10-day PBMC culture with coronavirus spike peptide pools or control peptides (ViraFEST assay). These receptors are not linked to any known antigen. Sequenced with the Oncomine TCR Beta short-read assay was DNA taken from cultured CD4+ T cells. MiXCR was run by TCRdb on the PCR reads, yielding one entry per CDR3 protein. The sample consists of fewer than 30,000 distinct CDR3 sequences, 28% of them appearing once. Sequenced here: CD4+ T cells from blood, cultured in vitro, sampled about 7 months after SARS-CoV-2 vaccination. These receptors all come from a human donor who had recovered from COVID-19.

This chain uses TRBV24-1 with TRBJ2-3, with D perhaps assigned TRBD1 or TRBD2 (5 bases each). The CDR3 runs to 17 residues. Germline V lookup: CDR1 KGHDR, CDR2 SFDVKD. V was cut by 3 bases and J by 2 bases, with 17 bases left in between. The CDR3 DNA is TGTGCCACCAGTGATACCGGGACGGAGGTCCCCACAGATACGCAGTATTTT. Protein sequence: CATSDTGTEVPTDTQYF.

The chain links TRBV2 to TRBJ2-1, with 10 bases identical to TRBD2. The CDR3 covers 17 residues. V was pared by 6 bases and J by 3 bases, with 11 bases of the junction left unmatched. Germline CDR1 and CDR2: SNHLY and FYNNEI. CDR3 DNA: TGTGCCAGCAGGGGGAAGGCGTTAGCGGGGGGCTACAATGAGCAGTTCTTC. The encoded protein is CASRGKALAGGYNEQFF.